The 21 T cell receptor beta chains listed next were all sequenced from one sample in a study of long-term antiretroviral therapy in people with HIV. The run of the v3.0 immunoSEQ assay was at survey level. Repertoires were generated with immunoSEQ multiplex PCR, while TCRdb's copy carries only in-frame clones and drops some. The profile shows around 21,000 clones, about four fifths of them singletons. The sample consisted of unsorted PBMCs, taken 1.5 years after starting antiretroviral therapy. The receptors come from a man aged 25-45 years with HIV.

The V and J genes are TRBV30 and TRBJ1-2; D remains ambiguous. V lost 0 bases and J lost 5, with 4 bases in between. This CDR3 is 11 amino acids long. Germline V gene sequence: CDR1 GTSNPN, CDR2 SVGIG (reference sequence). CDR3 sequence reads: CAWSVGYGYTF. The DNA for the CDR3 is TGTGCCTGGAGTGTAGGGTATGGCTACACCTTC.

This sequence joins TRBV28 and TRBJ2-7, with 8 bases identical to TRBD1. V was clipped by 1 base and J by 3 bases; unmatched bases: 8. CDR3 size: 16 residues. From germline, CDR1 is MDHEN and CDR2 SYDVKM. The CDR3 sequence is CASSLFSTGTGYEQYF. CDR3 DNA sequence: TGTGCCAGCAGTTTATTTTCTACCGGGACAGGCTACGAGCAGTACTTC.

Written as DNA, the CDR3 is TGTGCCAGCAGCTTGCGGACAGGGGACTCTAGCAATCAGCCCCAGCATTTT. Its translation: CASSLRTGDSSNQPQHF. The chain has TRBV7-9 and TRBJ1-5, with 9 nucleotides matching TRBD1. This CDR3 has 17 amino acids. Germline V lookup: CDR1 SEHNR, CDR2 FQNEAQ (reference sequence). V shed 3 bases and J 0 bases; nucleotides not matched to a gene: 6.

CDR3 coding DNA: TGTGCCAGCTCACCAGGTCAGACTGAAGCTTTCTTT. Translated: CASSPGQTEAFF. The chain is built from TRBV18 and TRBJ1-1; D remains unclear. The length of the CDR3 is 12 residues. The ends were cut back, 2 bases at V and 5 bases at J, with 6 bases in the middle. The germline V gene has CDR1 KGHSH and CDR2 LQKENI.

This chain joins TRBV4-1 and TRBJ2-7, with D possibly TRBD1 on 6 matching bases. Germline V gene sequence: CDR1 MGHRA, CDR2 YSYEKL. The CDR3 totals 18 residues. With 1 base removed from V and 4 bases from J, the gap between germline ends came to 23 bases. CDR3 protein: CASSQVGGVPTKGYEQYF. In DNA, the CDR3 is TGCGCCAGCAGCCAAGTAGGGGGAGTCCCCACAAAAGGGTACGAGCAGTACTTC.

There are a few counts of this clone. The chain recombines TRBV5-5 with TRBJ1-1; tentatively, D is TRBD1 (6 bases). The CDR3 has 15 residues. V was clipped by 3 bases and J by 0 bases, with 12 bases between them. Germline CDR1 and CDR2: SGHKS and YYEKEE (reference sequence). In DNA form, the CDR3 reads TGTGCCAGCAGCTCTGTCACAGGGATGAACACTGAAGCTTTCTTT. As protein: CASSSVTGMNTEAFF.

Here the CDR3 DNA reads TGTGCCAGCAGTGAAGTGGGGGGCGTCTACGAGCAGTACTTC. Translated: CASSEVGGVYEQYF. This chain joins TRBV6-1 and TRBJ2-7; D may correspond to TRBD1 or TRBD2 (6 bases each). Germline CDR1 and CDR2: MNHNS and SASEGT. Trimming cost V 1 base and J 3 bases, with 10 bases left between them. This CDR3 comprises 14 residues.

The chain joins TRBV18 to TRBJ1-4; no firm D call. This CDR3 region has 15 residues. Germline CDR1 is KGHSH and CDR2 is LQKENI. Trimming pared 3 bases from V and 7 bases from J, leaving 15 bases between. The CDR3 region is CASSPGAVGVEKLFF. The CDR3 coding sequence is TGTGCCAGCTCACCTGGCGCGGTCGGTGTTGAAAAACTGTTTTTT.

The chain carries TRBV5-1 and TRBJ2-1; no clear D gene. Per germline, CDR1 SGHRS and CDR2 YFSETQ. The CDR3 covers 15 residues. V was cut by 0 bases and J by 10 bases, with 17 bases left in between. The CDR3 spells CASSLDRGSLPEQFF. The CDR3 DNA is TGCGCCAGCAGCTTGGATCGAGGTAGTCTCCCCGAGCAGTTCTTC.

V gene TRBV30 combines with J gene TRBJ1-1; 8 positions match TRBD1. Germline V gives CDR1 GTSNPN, CDR2 SVGIG (reference sequence). Germline trimming cut 3 bases from V and 4 bases from J; bases unmatched to any gene: 7. The CDR3 has 14 amino acids. CDR3 in amino acids: CAWSGQGRATEAFF. DNA of the CDR3: TGTGCCTGGAGCGGACAGGGAAGAGCCACTGAAGCTTTCTTT.

This chain links TRBV5-8 with TRBJ2-3; 14 positions match TRBD2. Germline loops: CDR1 SGHTS, CDR2 YDEGEE. The CDR3 has 16 amino acids. V was pared by 3 bases and J by 1 base, with 1 base of the junction left unmatched. Here the CDR3 DNA reads TGTGCCAGCAGCTGGGGACTAGCGGGGGGCACAGATACGCAGTATTTT. This translates into CASSWGLAGGTDTQYF.

V usage is TRBV30 and J usage is TRBJ1-3; 7 bases agree with TRBD1. From germline, CDR1 is GTSNPN and CDR2 SVGIG (reference sequence). With V trimmed by 5 bases and J by 2 bases, 12 bases remained unmatched. There are 16 residues in the CDR3. The CDR3 coding sequence is TGTGCCTGGGACCTTATTCCAGGGGGAACTGGAAACACCATATATTTT. Amino acid sequence: CAWDLIPGGTGNTIYF. The full variable domain, completed using reference TRBV30 and TRBJ1-3, is SQTIHQWPATLVQPVGSPLSLECTVEGTSNPNLYWYRQAAGRGLQLLFYSVGIGQISSEVPQNLSASRPQDRQFILSSKKLLLSDSGFYLCAWDLIPGGTGNTIYFGEGSWLTVV.

The chain combines TRBV29-1 with TRBJ2-2, with TRBD1 matching 9 bases. Losses at the gene ends were 4 bases for V and 5 bases for J; bases not matched to a gene: 5. The CDR3 runs 14 residues. The germline CDR1 and CDR2 sequences are SQVTM and ANQGSEA. CDR3 nucleotide sequence: TGCAGCGTTGGGGGACAGGGTTGGACCGGGGAGCTGTTTTTT. Protein product: CSVGGQGWTGELFF.

This chain joins TRBV13 and TRBJ2-1, with 11 bases lining up with TRBD2. The germline CDR1 and CDR2 sequences are PRHDT and FYEKMQ (reference sequence). The V gene end was trimmed by 2 bases and the J gene end by 3 bases; junction bases not matched to a gene: 0. This CDR3 comprises 15 residues. CDR3 nucleotide sequence: TGTGCCAGCAGCTTAACTAGCGGGGGCTACAATGAGCAGTTCTTC. Amino acids: CASSLTSGGYNEQFF.

The rearrangement uses TRBV2 and TRBJ2-3, with 9 bases aligning to TRBD2. Germline V lookup: CDR1 SNHLY, CDR2 FYNNEI. The CDR3 is 15 residues long. V shed 4 bases and J 4 bases; nucleotides not matched to a gene: 6. The CDR3 DNA is TGTGCCAGCAGTGTAAGCGGGGGGTTAGCAGATACGCAGTATTTT. This translates into CASSVSGGLADTQYF.

The V and J genes are TRBV7-3 and TRBJ2-2; no clear D gene. V shed 2 bases and J shed 6 bases, with 4 bases lying between them. Germline CDR1 and CDR2: SGHTA and FQGTGA. CDR3 length: 12 amino acids. The CDR3 reads CASSLRSGELFF. CDR3 nucleotide sequence: TGTGCCAGCAGCTTACGGTCCGGGGAGCTGTTTTTT.

The rearrangement uses TRBV29-1 and TRBJ1-1, with D perhaps matching TRBD1 (5 bases). V lost 6 bases and J 8 bases, leaving 16 bases between the germline ends. This CDR3 is 12 amino acids long. The germline gives CDR1 SQVTM, CDR2 ANQGSEA. The CDR3 is CSVPTDRREAFF. For the CDR3, the DNA is TGCAGCGTGCCGACAGATAGGAGAGAAGCTTTCTTT.

The chain carries TRBV5-1 and TRBJ1-4, with 9 nucleotides matching TRBD1. The CDR3 contains 15 residues. Germline loops: CDR1 SGHRS, CDR2 YFSETQ. V trimming: 4 bases; J trimming: 8 bases; junction bases outside the gene matches: 9. CDR3 sequence: CASSPTDRGGEKLFF. The CDR3 DNA sequence: TGCGCCAGCAGCCCCACGGACAGGGGCGGAGAAAAACTGTTTTTT.

This chain uses TRBV9 with TRBJ2-1; 8 positions agree with TRBD1. The CDR3 has 14 residues. Looked up from germline, CDR1 is SGDLS and CDR2 is YYNGEE. The ends lost 4 bases at V and 8 bases at J; junction bases unmatched: 8. The CDR3 is CASSFSGGVDEQFF. The CDR3 DNA follows: TGTGCCAGCAGCTTCTCAGGGGGCGTGGATGAGCAGTTCTTC.

The rearrangement links TRBV5-4 to TRBJ2-7, with D unresolved. This CDR3 spans 12 amino acids. Between the trimmed V and J ends, which lost 4 bases and 5 bases, there was a span of 10 bases. Germline CDR1 reads SGHNT; CDR2 reads YYREEE (reference sequence). The CDR3 region is CASSLSNDEQYF. CDR3 DNA: TGTGCCAGCAGCCTGAGTAACGACGAGCAGTACTTC. The full variable domain, with the rest looked up from reference TRBV5-4 and TRBJ2-7, is ETGVTQSPTHLIKTRGQQVTLRCSSQSGHNTVSWYQQALGQGPQFIFQYYREEENGRGNFPPRFSGLQFPNYSSELNVNALELDDSALYLCASSLSNDEQYFGPGTRLTVT.

This clone counts as medium-sized. This chain uses TRBV7-8 with TRBJ1-4; no reliable D call. This CDR3 has 16 amino acids. Trimming took 1 base from V and 0 from J, leaving 9 bases between them. The V gene's germline CDR1 is SGHVS and CDR2 FQNEAQ. The CDR3 region is CASSLEDLATNEKLFF. The CDR3 nucleotides read TGTGCCAGCAGCTTAGAGGACCTAGCAACTAATGAAAAACTGTTTTTT.